Listed below are T cell receptor beta chains from one sample, sequenced in a study of beta chain features in type 1 diabetes. Libraries were prepared by immunoSEQ multiplex PCR; TCRdb keeps only in-frame clonotypes and omits some of them. This table has fewer than 900,000 clones, 15% to 20% appearing once. Sequenced material: naive CD4+ T cells from blood. The receptors were gathered from a woman between 18 and 29 years old in good health. Each CDR3 is given with its conserved first and last residue. The D gene is left open where the match is weak. Rows give clone size only sometimes, using once, few, many, or a class for an expanded clone.

J: TRBJ2-1; D: TRBD2; V: TRBV2; size: few; DNA: TGTGCCAGCACCTTCGGACTAGCGGGATTTGAGCAGTTCTTC; CDR3: CASTFGLAGFEQFF
J: TRBJ2-5; D: .; V: TRBV5-4; size: .; DNA: TGTGCCAGCTCAGGGGCAGAGACCCAGTACTTC; CDR3: CASSGAETQYF
J: TRBJ2-4; D: .; V: TRBV7-9; size: few; DNA: TGTGCCAGCAGCTTAACCGAACTGGGACGGACCAGACGGAACATTCAGTACTTC; CDR3: CASSLTELGRTRRNIQYF
J: TRBJ1-1; D: .; V: TRBV18; size: .; DNA: TGTGCCAGCTCACCAATGGCACCGATGAACACTGAAGCTTTCTTT; CDR3: CASSPMAPMNTEAFF
J: TRBJ2-7; D: .; V: TRBV7-2; size: few; DNA: TGTGCCAGCAGCTTAGTAGCGTCCTCCTACGAGCAGTACTTC; CDR3: CASSLVASSYEQYF
J: TRBJ2-7; D: .; V: TRBV28; size: many; DNA: TGTGCCAGCAGAGACTCAGGAAAGCAGTACTTC; CDR3: CASRDSGKQYF
J: TRBJ2-7; D: .; V: TRBV9; size: .; DNA: TGTGCCAGCAGCACATCAGGGACGTCCTACGAGCAGTACTTC; CDR3: CASSTSGTSYEQYF
J: TRBJ1-2; D: TRBD1; V: TRBV7-2; size: .; DNA: TGTGCCAGCCGCAGGGGGAACAACTATGGCTACACCTTC; CDR3: CASRRGNNYGYTF
J: TRBJ1-3; D: .; V: TRBV25-1; size: .; DNA: TGTGCCAGCACAAGTGGCTCTGGAAACACCATATATTTT; CDR3: CASTSGSGNTIYF
J: TRBJ2-2; D: .; V: TRBV9; size: .; DNA: TGTGCCAGCAGCCATTCAGGGATGTCGAACACCGGGGAGCTGTTTTTT; CDR3: CASSHSGMSNTGELFF
J: TRBJ2-7; D: .; V: TRBV7-8; size: few; DNA: TGTGCCAGCAGCTTTGGGGACTTGGGTGACTGGGGGGACGAGCAGTACTTC; CDR3: CASSFGDLGDWGDEQYF
J: TRBJ1-2; D: .; V: TRBV5-4; size: .; DNA: TGTGCCAGCAGCAAAAAGGGGGACGGTGGCTACACCTTC; CDR3: CASSKKGDGGYTF
J: TRBJ2-5; D: TRBD1; V: TRBV5-6; size: few; DNA: TGTGCCAGCAGCTTGAAGACAGGGGGCCACCAAGAGACCCAGTACTTC; CDR3: CASSLKTGGHQETQYF
J: TRBJ1-2; D: TRBD1; V: TRBV7-9; size: .; DNA: TGTGCCAGCAGCAAGGACAGGGTGTACGGCTACACCTTC; CDR3: CASSKDRVYGYTF
J: TRBJ2-3; D: TRBD2; V: TRBV10-3; size: few; DNA: TGTGCCATCTCGGCGCGGGAGCTTTCGGATACGCAGTATTTT; CDR3: CAISARELSDTQYF
J: TRBJ2-3; D: TRBD2; V: TRBV5-1; size: few; DNA: TGCGCCAGCAGCTCCCTGACTAGCGGACTTAGCACAGATACGCAGTATTTT; CDR3: CASSSLTSGLSTDTQYF
J: TRBJ2-5; D: TRBD1; V: TRBV5-6; size: few; DNA: TGTGCCAGCAGCCCCGGACAGGGTGAAGAGACCCAGTACTTC; CDR3: CASSPGQGEETQYF
J: TRBJ2-7; D: .; V: TRBV18; size: few; DNA: TGTGCCAGCTCACCGGGACGGACCTCCTACGAGCAGTACTTC; CDR3: CASSPGRTSYEQYF
J: TRBJ2-1; D: TRBD1; V: TRBV10-3; size: many; DNA: TGTGCCATCAGTGAGAAGGGACAGGGGGACAATGAGCAGTTCTTC; CDR3: CAISEKGQGDNEQFF
J: TRBJ2-3; D: .; V: TRBV30; size: .; DNA: TGTGCCTGGAGTGTACTGAAGGGATGGGACACAGATACGCAGTATTTT; CDR3: CAWSVLKGWDTDTQYF
J: TRBJ2-3; D: .; V: TRBV25-1; size: few; DNA: TGTGCCAGCAGTGAATACACGGGGTACACAGATACGCAGTATTTT; CDR3: CASSEYTGYTDTQYF
J: TRBJ2-1; D: TRBD1; V: TRBV7-9; size: .; DNA: TGTGCCAGCAGGAGGGGGCGTAATGAGCAGTTCTTC; CDR3: CASRRGRNEQFF
J: TRBJ1-5; D: .; V: TRBV4-2; size: few; DNA: TGTGCCAGCAGCCAAGACGGGGGGGGGCCGAATCAGCCCCAGCATTTT; CDR3: CASSQDGGGPNQPQHF
J: TRBJ2-5; D: .; V: TRBV7-2; size: .; DNA: TGTGCCAGCAGCCCAAGGGAACCCGGGACCCAGTACTTC; CDR3: CASSPREPGTQYF
J: TRBJ2-1; D: TRBD2; V: TRBV5-1; size: few; DNA: TGCGCCAGCAGCTTGGCAGATGTGTTGGCGGGAGGGCCGGAGTTCTTC; CDR3: CASSLADVLAGGPEFF
J: TRBJ1-2; D: .; V: TRBV18; size: few; DNA: TGTGCCAGCTCACCGCGTGAACCGGAGATCTATGGCTACACCTTC; CDR3: CASSPREPEIYGYTF
J: TRBJ2-2; D: TRBD1; V: TRBV10-3; size: few; DNA: TGTGCCATCAGCGTTGGGACAGGCATCCCCGGGGAGCTGTTTTTT; CDR3: CAISVGTGIPGELFF
J: TRBJ1-5; D: .; V: TRBV7-8; size: few; DNA: TGTGCCAGCAGCTTAGCGTATTCCAGGAGGGATAGCAATCAGCCCCAGCATTTT; CDR3: CASSLAYSRRDSNQPQHF
J: TRBJ1-2; D: .; V: TRBV13; size: many; DNA: TGTGCCAGCAGCGTCGGGTATGGCTACACCTTC; CDR3: CASSVGYGYTF
J: TRBJ2-3; D: .; V: TRBV7-9; size: many; DNA: TGTGCCAGCAGCTTAGCAGCCAATACGCAGTATTTT; CDR3: CASSLAANTQYF
J: TRBJ2-3; D: .; V: TRBV14; size: .; DNA: TGTGCCAGCAGCTCAAGCACAGATACGCAGTATTTT; CDR3: CASSSSTDTQYF
J: TRBJ2-5; D: .; V: TRBV5-1; size: few; DNA: TGCGCCAGCACCTGGGACCCCTTGGGGGAGACCCAGTACTTC; CDR3: CASTWDPLGETQYF
J: TRBJ2-3; D: TRBD2; V: TRBV6-5; size: .; DNA: TGTGCCAGCAGGTCCCCAGCGGGAGGAGATACGCAGTATTTT; CDR3: CASRSPAGGDTQYF
J: TRBJ2-6; D: .; V: TRBV19; size: .; DNA: TGTGCCAGTAGCGGACGAGCCTCTGGGGCCAACGTCCTGACTTTC; CDR3: CASSGRASGANVLTF
J: TRBJ2-6; D: .; V: TRBV28; size: few; DNA: TGTGCCAGCAGCCAAGACAGATACTGGGCCAACGTCCTGACTTTC; CDR3: CASSQDRYWANVLTF
J: TRBJ1-5; D: .; V: TRBV20-1; size: few; DNA: TGCAGTGCTTCAGGGAATCAGCCCCAGCATTTT; CDR3: CSASGNQPQHF
J: TRBJ1-1; D: .; V: TRBV29-1; size: .; DNA: TGCAGCGTAAGAGTACAGGGGAACACTGAAGCTTTCTTT; CDR3: CSVRVQGNTEAFF
J: TRBJ1-3; D: .; V: TRBV6-1; size: .; DNA: TGTGCCAGCAGTGGTCTTCGGGGAGGGTCTGGAAACACCATATATTTT; CDR3: CASSGLRGGSGNTIYF
J: TRBJ2-1; D: TRBD2; V: TRBV29-1; size: few; DNA: TGCAGCGTTATCCAGTGGGACTACGCAACCTACAATGAGCAGTTCTTC; CDR3: CSVIQWDYATYNEQFF
J: TRBJ1-2; D: .; V: TRBV2; size: .; DNA: TGTGCCAGCAGTCCAGAGACTAACTATGGCTACACCTTC; CDR3: CASSPETNYGYTF
J: TRBJ2-1; D: .; V: TRBV27; size: few; DNA: TGTGCCAGCAGTTTAATGGGGGGACAATACAATGAGCAGTTCTTC; CDR3: CASSLMGGQYNEQFF
J: TRBJ2-7; D: TRBD1; V: TRBV6-5; size: .; DNA: TGTGCCAGCAAGGGGACAGGGGGATACGAGCAGTACTTC; CDR3: CASKGTGGYEQYF
J: TRBJ2-1; D: .; V: TRBV6-5; size: .; DNA: TGTGCCAGCCGGAGTAGGAATGAGCAGTTCTTC; CDR3: CASRSRNEQFF
J: TRBJ2-2; D: .; V: TRBV7-6; size: once; DNA: TGTGCCAGCAGCTTAGAGCCACTAAGCACCGGGGAGCTGTTTTTT; CDR3: CASSLEPLSTGELFF
J: TRBJ2-1; D: .; V: TRBV27; size: .; DNA: TGTGCCAGCAAAAATTTCGGGAGCTCCTACAATGAGCAGTTCTTC; CDR3: CASKNFGSSYNEQFF
J: TRBJ2-1; D: .; V: TRBV4-2; size: few; DNA: TGTGCCAGCAGCCAAGAGGTCCAGGGGCCTAATGAGCAGTTCTTC; CDR3: CASSQEVQGPNEQFF
J: TRBJ2-7; D: .; V: TRBV5-6; size: .; DNA: TGTGCCAGCAGCTTTTGGGAGGCCAGGTTTTTGGGCGAGCAGTACTTC; CDR3: CASSFWEARFLGEQYF
J: TRBJ2-1; D: TRBD1; V: TRBV11-2; size: .; DNA: TGTGCCAGCAGCTCTAAGCCCCTTTCTAGGGGGCCGTACAATGAGCAGTTCTTC; CDR3: CASSSKPLSRGPYNEQFF
J: TRBJ2-7; D: TRBD1; V: TRBV29-1; size: .; DNA: TGCAGCGTCGCCGGGACAGACTCCTACGAGCAGTACTTC; CDR3: CSVAGTDSYEQYF